One and the same sample provided the 16 T cell receptor beta chains below, sequenced in a study of shared clonotypes between healthy human individuals. TCRdb's table, derived via immunoSEQ multiplex PCR, lists solely in-frame clones and lacks some. The profile shows more than 1 million clones, 78% of them singletons. The sequenced sample consisted of memory CD4+ T cells from PBMCs. Regarding subset: CD45RA-negative fraction. The receptors were sampled from a man aged 18 to 35 in good health. Some clones in this sample may be carry-over from other donors' samples.

This clone was counted a single time. The chain employs TRBV7-8 and TRBJ2-5; maybe TRBD1 (6 bases). The CDR3 is 15 residues long. V dropped 4 bases and J dropped 1 base, with 13 bases sitting between them. CDR1 SGHVS and CDR2 FQNEAQ come from the germline V gene. This CDR3 is CASSSHRDRQETQYF. The CDR3 DNA sequence: TGTGCCAGCAGCTCCCACAGGGATCGCCAAGAGACCCAGTACTTC.

This rearrangement joins TRBV4-1 to TRBJ1-3; no clear D. Looked up from germline, CDR1 is MGHRA and CDR2 is YSYEKL. The CDR3 extends over 16 amino acids. With 2 bases removed from V and 6 bases from J, the gap between germline ends came to 17 bases. Written as DNA, the CDR3 is TGCGCCAGCAGCCAACCCCTTAACACCGCTAAAAACACCATATATTTT. Residues: CASSQPLNTAKNTIYF.

This clone showed up just once. The chain joins TRBV7-8 to TRBJ2-3; D is perhaps TRBD1 or TRBD2 (5 bases each). Trimming took 5 bases from V and 5 from J, leaving 17 bases between them. The CDR3 runs to 15 residues. CDR1 and CDR2 from the germline V gene are SGHVS and FQNEAQ. Here the CDR3 reads CASSPRLGARDTQYF. The CDR3, as DNA: TGTGCCAGCAGCCCCCGCCTCGGGGCCCGAGATACGCAGTATTTT.

The V gene is TRBV25-1, the J gene TRBJ2-5, with D maybe TRBD1 (6 bases). Matching the DNA end better, TRBJ2-7 makes the J call doubtful. The CDR3 is 17 residues long. The germline gives CDR1 MGHDK, CDR2 SYGVNS. The CDR3, as DNA: TGTGCCAGCAGTGACGACCAGGGGATAATAGGCTCCTACGAGCAGTACTTC. Its translation: CASSDDQGIIGSYEQYF.

This clone was counted a single time. The CDR3 is CASSQGSILAYNEQFF. CDR3 in DNA: TGTGCCAGCAGCCAGGGGTCAATACTAGCCTACAATGAGCAGTTCTTC. V is TRBV4-2 and J is TRBJ2-1, with D perhaps matching TRBD2 (5 bases). In germline, CDR1 is LGHNA, CDR2 YNFKEQ. The CDR3 sequence is 16 residues long. V lost 3 bases to trimming and J lost 2 bases, with 14 bases between them.

This clone has only one observation. V usage is TRBV28 and J usage is TRBJ1-2; 7 bases match TRBD1. V shed 4 bases and J 8 bases; nucleotides not matched to a gene: 7. Germline values: CDR1 MDHEN, CDR2 SYDVKM. The CDR3 totals 13 residues. The chain's CDR3 is CASSYLLRGGYTF. In DNA form, the CDR3 reads TGTGCCAGCAGTTACCTCCTCAGGGGGGGCTACACCTTC.

The V gene is TRBV7-2, the J gene TRBJ2-4; D remains ambiguous. This CDR3 region has 16 residues. The germline V gene has CDR1 SGHTA and CDR2 FQGNSA. The V end was cut by 0 bases, the J end by 0 bases, with 9 bases between. CDR3: CASSLAGALAKNIQYF. CDR3 nucleotide sequence: TGTGCCAGCAGCTTAGCGGGCGCATTAGCCAAAAACATTCAGTACTTC. The entire variable domain, with the rest obtained from reference TRBV7-2 and TRBJ2-4, is as follows: GAGVSQSPSNKVTEKGKDVELRCDPISGHTALYWYRQSLGQGLEFLIYFQGNSAPDKSGLPSDRFSAERTGGSVSTLTIQRTQQEDSAVYLCASSLAGALAKNIQYFGAGTRLSVL.

CDR3 protein: CASRSDRDYGYTF. The CDR3 DNA sequence: TGTGCCAGTAGATCGGACAGGGACTATGGCTACACCTTC. J is TRBJ1-2 and V is TRBV19; 8 positions agree with TRBD1. The CDR3 sequence is 13 residues long. Per germline, CDR1 LNHDA and CDR2 SQIVND (reference sequence). Trimming cost V 6 bases and J 3 bases; bases outside gene matches: 3.

The chain couples TRBV6-1 to TRBJ1-2, with unresolved D. Trimming cost V 7 bases and J 2 bases, with 11 bases left between them. CDR1 and CDR2 (germline): MNHNS, SASEGT. This CDR3 is built from 13 residues. The CDR3, as DNA: TGTGCCAGCATTCTTTTGGGGAACTATGGCTACACCTTC. It codes for CASILLGNYGYTF.

This clone was counted only a few times. The rearrangement uses TRBV13 and TRBJ2-5, with TRBD1 as a possible D gene (6 bases). The CDR3 is 14 amino acids. Germline CDR1 is PRHDT and CDR2 is FYEKMQ (reference sequence). Trimming left V 4 bases short and J 5 bases short, with 14 bases between. The DNA for the CDR3 is TGTGCCAGCAGCTCCAGTACAGGGCACGAGACCCAGTACTTC. This encodes CASSSSTGHETQYF.

The chain joins TRBV10-2 to TRBJ2-5; D is undetermined. The germline V and J ends were trimmed by 4 bases and 2 bases, with 8 bases remaining between them. The germline gives CDR1 WSHSY, CDR2 SAAADI. The CDR3 length is 13 residues. Here the CDR3 DNA reads TGCGCCAGCAGTGTACGTAGGCAAGAGACCCAGTACTTC. Encoded protein: CASSVRRQETQYF.

This clone came up once. This chain uses TRBV7-2 with TRBJ2-5, with D possibly matching TRBD1 (7 bases). Per germline, CDR1 SGHTA and CDR2 FQGNSA. There are 14 residues in the CDR3. V was cut by 4 bases and J by 3 bases, with 12 bases left in between. DNA of the CDR3: TGTGCCAGCAGCTCACAGGGGACTGAAGAGACCCAGTACTTC. This encodes CASSSQGTEETQYF.

V gene TRBV6-5 combines with J gene TRBJ1-1; 8 positions match TRBD1. The junction had 3 bases not matched to a gene; V was cut back by 5 bases and J by 7 bases. The length of the CDR3 is 12 residues. The germline V gene has CDR1 MNHEY and CDR2 SVGAGI. CDR3 in amino acids: CASSKGTGEAFF. CDR3 DNA: TGTGCCAGCAGTAAAGGGACAGGTGAAGCTTTCTTT.

About this clone: The sample has other DNA sequences that encode this CDR3 too. The V gene is TRBV2, the J gene TRBJ2-1; no reliable D call. The CDR3 sequence is 11 residues long. The V gene's germline CDR1 is SNHLY and CDR2 FYNNEI. The V end was cut by 4 bases, the J end by 6 bases, with 4 bases between. The CDR3 region has the DNA TGTGCCAGCAGTGTTAGCAATGAGCAGTTCTTC. It encodes CASSVSNEQFF.

The chain has TRBV10-2 and TRBJ2-3; weak D call: TRBD1 (5 bases). The CDR3 covers 14 residues. Germline V CDR1 and CDR2: WSHSY, SAAADI. V lost 1 base, J lost 2 bases, and 7 bases lay in between. The DNA of the CDR3 is TGCGCCAGCAGTGAGTGGGGCTTCACAGATACGCAGTATTTT. Protein sequence: CASSEWGFTDTQYF.

The rearrangement links TRBV28 to TRBJ2-7; 8 nucleotides agree with TRBD1. This CDR3 comprises 15 residues. J lost 6 bases, V lost 6 bases, and 13 bases had no gene match. In germline, CDR1 is MDHEN, CDR2 SYDVKM. CDR3 in amino acids: CASRGRDRPSSEQYF. CDR3 sequence (DNA): TGTGCCAGCAGGGGCCGGGACAGGCCCTCGAGCGAGCAGTACTTC.